The source of this T cell receptor (beta chain) is a study of blood T cell repertoires in COVID-19. Study overall: Sites across the United States, Italy and Spain contributed samples from acute and convalescent COVID-19. T cells, B-cell-depleted T cells, or PBMCs provided the cDNA or gDNA that served as material.

This clone is judged medium-sized (0.01 to 0.1%). This CDR3 is 15 amino acids long. The V gene end was trimmed by 0 bases and the J gene end by 7 bases; junction bases not matched to a gene: 4. Per the germline V gene, CDR1 is SGHRS and CDR2 is YFSETQ. Per the original methods: By means of reference gene primer amplification, nucleated cell counts were estimated. The data were produced by immunoSEQ multiplex PCR, yet TCRdb's version contains in-frame clones alone and is incomplete. The V and J calls and clone size were taken over from that table, and D and trimming were inferred from the DNA. The data contain tens of thousands of clones, roughly nine tenths of them singletons.

The TCR sequence derives from a man aged 55 to 70 with acute or convalescent COVID-19. V usage is TRBV5-1 and J usage is TRBJ1-6; 7 bases are shared with TRBD1. Material for sequencing was peripheral blood. The CDR3 reads CASSLAGGQNSPLHF. In DNA, the CDR3 is TGCGCCAGCAGCTTGGCAGGGGGGCAGAATTCACCCCTCCACTTT.